This paragraph covers one TCR beta chain sequence. This sample is part of a study of shared clonotypes between healthy human individuals. The table came from immunoSEQ multiplex PCR; TCRdb's copy has only in-frame clones and leaves some out. The table records some 690,000 clones, around 91% of them present only once. The sample taken for sequencing was memory CD8+ T cells from PBMCs. Subset here: CD45RO+ cells pooled with CCR7-negative TemRA cells. This sequence originates from a man in his late teens or twenties in good health. Some clones in this sample may be carry-over from other donors' samples.

CDR3 in DNA: TGTGCCACGGGGGCGGGAGGGAGGCAAGAGACCCAGTACTTC. Encoded protein: CATGAGGRQETQYF. This sequence joins TRBV10-3 and TRBJ2-5; 9 positions match TRBD2. V lost 10 bases to trimming and J lost 2 bases; unmatched junction nucleotides: 8. The germline V gene encodes CDR1 ENHRY and CDR2 SYGVKD. The CDR3 has 14 amino acids.